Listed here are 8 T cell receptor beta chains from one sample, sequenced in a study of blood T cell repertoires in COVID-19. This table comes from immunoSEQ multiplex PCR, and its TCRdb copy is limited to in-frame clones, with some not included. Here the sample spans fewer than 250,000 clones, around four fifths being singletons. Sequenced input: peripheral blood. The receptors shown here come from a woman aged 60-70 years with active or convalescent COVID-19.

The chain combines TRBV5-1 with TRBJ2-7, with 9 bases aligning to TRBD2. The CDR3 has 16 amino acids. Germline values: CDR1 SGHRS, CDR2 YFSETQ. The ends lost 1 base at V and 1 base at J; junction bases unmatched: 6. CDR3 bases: TGCGCCAGCAGCTTGTTCGCTAGCGGGACTTCCTACGAGCAGTACTTC. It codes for CASSLFASGTSYEQYF.

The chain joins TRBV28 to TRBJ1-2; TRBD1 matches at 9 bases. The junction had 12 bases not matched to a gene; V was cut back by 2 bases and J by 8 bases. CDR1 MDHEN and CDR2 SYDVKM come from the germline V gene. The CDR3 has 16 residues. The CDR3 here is CASSLPNAGTGRGYTF. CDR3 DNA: TGTGCCAGCAGTTTACCTAACGCCGGGACAGGGAGAGGCTACACCTTC.

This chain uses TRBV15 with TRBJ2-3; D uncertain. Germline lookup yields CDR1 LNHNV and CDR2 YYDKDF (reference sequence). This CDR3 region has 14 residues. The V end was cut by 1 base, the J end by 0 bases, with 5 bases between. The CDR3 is CATSRGLSTDTQYF. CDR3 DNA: TGTGCCACCAGCAGAGGACTTAGCACAGATACGCAGTATTTT.

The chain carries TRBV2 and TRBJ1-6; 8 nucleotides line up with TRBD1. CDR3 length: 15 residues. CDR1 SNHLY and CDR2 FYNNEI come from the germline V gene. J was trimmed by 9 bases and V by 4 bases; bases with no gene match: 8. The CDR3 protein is CASSGRTGFTSPLHF. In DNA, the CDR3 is TGTGCCAGCAGTGGGAGGACAGGGTTCACTTCACCCCTCCACTTT.

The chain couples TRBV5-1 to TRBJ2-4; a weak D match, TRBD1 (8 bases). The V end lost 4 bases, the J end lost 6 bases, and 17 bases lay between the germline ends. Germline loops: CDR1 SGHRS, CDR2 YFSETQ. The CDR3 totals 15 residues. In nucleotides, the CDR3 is TGCGCCAGCAGCCGGCAGACAGGGGAGGGAAACATTCAGTACTTC. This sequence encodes CASSRQTGEGNIQYF.

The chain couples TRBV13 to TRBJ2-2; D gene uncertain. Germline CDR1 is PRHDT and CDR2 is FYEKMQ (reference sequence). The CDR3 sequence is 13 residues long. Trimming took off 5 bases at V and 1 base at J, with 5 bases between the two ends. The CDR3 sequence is CASSPLNTGELFF. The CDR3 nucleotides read TGTGCCAGCAGCCCACTGAACACCGGGGAGCTGTTTTTT.

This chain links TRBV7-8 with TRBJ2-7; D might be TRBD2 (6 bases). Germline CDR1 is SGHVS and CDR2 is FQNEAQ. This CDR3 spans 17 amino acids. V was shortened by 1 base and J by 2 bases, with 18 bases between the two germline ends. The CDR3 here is CASSLGFTGELPYEQYV. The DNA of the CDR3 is TGTGCCAGCAGCTTAGGGTTTACGGGGGAATTACCCTACGAGCAGTACGTC.

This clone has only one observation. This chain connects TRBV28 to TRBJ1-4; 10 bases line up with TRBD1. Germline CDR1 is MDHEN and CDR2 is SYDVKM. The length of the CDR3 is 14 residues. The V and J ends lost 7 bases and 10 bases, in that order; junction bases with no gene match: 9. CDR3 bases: TGTGCCAGCACCCCCGGGACAGGGGAGAGAAAACTGTTTTTT. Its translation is CASTPGTGERKLFF. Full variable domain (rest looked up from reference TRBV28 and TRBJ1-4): DVKVTQSSRYLVKRTGEKVFLECVQDMDHENMFWYRQDPGLGLRLIYFSYDVKMKEKGDIPEGYSVSREKKERFSLILESASTNQTSMYLCASTPGTGERKLFFGSGTQLSVL.